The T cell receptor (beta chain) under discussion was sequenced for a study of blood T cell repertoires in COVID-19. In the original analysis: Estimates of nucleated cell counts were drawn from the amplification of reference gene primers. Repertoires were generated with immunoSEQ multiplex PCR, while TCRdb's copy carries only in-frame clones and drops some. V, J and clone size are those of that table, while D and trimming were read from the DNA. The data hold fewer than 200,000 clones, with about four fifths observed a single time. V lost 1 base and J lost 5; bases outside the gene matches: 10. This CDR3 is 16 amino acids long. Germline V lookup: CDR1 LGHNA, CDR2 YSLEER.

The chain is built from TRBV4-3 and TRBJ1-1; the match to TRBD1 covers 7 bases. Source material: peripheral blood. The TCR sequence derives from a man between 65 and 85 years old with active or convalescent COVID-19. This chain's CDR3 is CASSQGPDRVWTEAFF. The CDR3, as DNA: TGCGCCAGCAGCCAAGGTCCCGACAGGGTGTGGACTGAAGCTTTCTTT.